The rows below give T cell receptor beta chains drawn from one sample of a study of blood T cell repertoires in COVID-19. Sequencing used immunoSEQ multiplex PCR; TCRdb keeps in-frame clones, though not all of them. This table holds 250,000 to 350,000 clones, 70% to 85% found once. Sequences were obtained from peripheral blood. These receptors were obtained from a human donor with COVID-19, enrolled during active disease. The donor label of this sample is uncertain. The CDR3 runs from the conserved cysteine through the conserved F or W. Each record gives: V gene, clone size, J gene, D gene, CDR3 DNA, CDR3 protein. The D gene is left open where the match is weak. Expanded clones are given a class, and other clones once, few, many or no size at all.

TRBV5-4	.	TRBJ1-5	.	TGTGCCAGCAGCTTGGCAGGGAGGGACCAGCCCCAGCATTTT	CASSLAGRDQPQHF
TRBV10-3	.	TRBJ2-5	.	TGTGCCATCAGTGACAATCCTGACAGGGAGACCCAGTACTTC	CAISDNPDRETQYF
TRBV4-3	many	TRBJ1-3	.	TGCGCCAGCAGCCACGACAGTTCAAGAAACACCATATATTTT	CASSHDSSRNTIYF
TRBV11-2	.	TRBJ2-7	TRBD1	TGTGCCAGCAGCCAAGGACAGGGGGCTCTCTTCTTC	CASSQGQGALFF
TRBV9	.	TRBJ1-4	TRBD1	TGTGCCAGCAGCAGAAACAGGGGGCAGGGTGAAAAACTGTTTTTT	CASSRNRGQGEKLFF
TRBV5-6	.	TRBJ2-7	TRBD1	TGTGCCAGCAGCTTGGTGCAGGGGGCGTCCGAGCAGTACTTC	CASSLVQGASEQYF
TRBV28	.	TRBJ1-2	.	TGTGCCAGCAGTCAACAGGGTCCTAACTATGGCTACACCTTC	CASSQQGPNYGYTF
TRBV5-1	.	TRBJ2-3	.	TGCGCCAGCAGCTTGGCCTATAGAACGGGAGTCACCCCAGATACGCAGTATTTT	CASSLAYRTGVTPDTQYF
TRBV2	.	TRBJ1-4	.	TGTGCCAGCAGGCGCAGGGATGAAAAACTGTTTTTT	CASRRRDEKLFF
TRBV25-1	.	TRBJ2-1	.	TGTGCCAGCAGTGAAACTAGCAGGGTTACTGAGCAGTTCTTC	CASSETSRVTEQFF
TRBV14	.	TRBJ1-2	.	TGTGCCAGCAGCCAAGGGGCGAACTATGGCTACACCTTC	CASSQGANYGYTF
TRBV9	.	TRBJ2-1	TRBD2	TGTGCCAGCAGCTATACTCCGAGGACTAGCGGGACCTACAATGAGCAGTTCTTC	CASSYTPRTSGTYNEQFF
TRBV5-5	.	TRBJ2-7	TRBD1	TGTGCCAGCAGCTTGGGGGCAGGGGACAGCAGCCTAGGGCAGTACTTC	CASSLGAGDSSLGQYF
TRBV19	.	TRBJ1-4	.	TGTGCCAGTAGACTAACCGGGAGACAAACTGAAAAACTGTTTTTT	CASRLTGRQTEKLFF
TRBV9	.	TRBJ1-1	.	TGTGCCACCGGGGAGGGTAGTGGGACTGAAGCTTTCTTT	CATGEGSGTEAFF
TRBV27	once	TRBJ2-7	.	TGTGCCAGCAGTCCCAGGACAGCCTCCTACGAGCAGTACTTC	CASSPRTASYEQYF
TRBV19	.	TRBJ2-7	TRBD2	TGTGCCAGTAGTTTCAGCGGGAGAAAGTACTACGAGCAGTACTTC	CASSFSGRKYYEQYF
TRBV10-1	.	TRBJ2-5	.	TGCGCCAGATCAAGCGCACCCCAAGAGACCCAGTACTTC	CARSSAPQETQYF
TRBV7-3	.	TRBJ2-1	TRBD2	TGTGCCAGCAGCTCTTTAGCGGGAGGGCCCCGGGAGCAGTTCTTC	CASSSLAGGPREQFF
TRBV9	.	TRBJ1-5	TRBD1	TGTGCCAGCAGCCCCCAGGGGGCCGGGCAGCCCCAGCATTTT	CASSPQGAGQPQHF
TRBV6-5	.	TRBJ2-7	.	TGTGCCAGCTCGAGGGACACTTCCTACGAGCAGTACTTC	CASSRDTSYEQYF
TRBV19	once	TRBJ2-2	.	TGTGCCAGCCTAGTAAGATCGGGGGGCTTGAACACCGGGGAGCTGTTTTTT	CASLVRSGGLNTGELFF
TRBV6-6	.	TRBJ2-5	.	TGTGCCAGCAGTTCGCACCGGGAGACCCAGTACTTC	CASSSHRETQYF
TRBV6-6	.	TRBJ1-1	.	TGTGCCAGCAGTTACCAGGGGACGGAGGGGGGGGCCGAAGCTTTCTTT	CASSYQGTEGGAEAFF
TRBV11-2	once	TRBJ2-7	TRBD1	TGTGCCAGCAGCTTAGATTGGGACAGAGGATACGAGCAGTACTTC	CASSLDWDRGYEQYF
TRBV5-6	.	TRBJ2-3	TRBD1	TGTGCCAGCAGCTTGGCCGGGGGACAGGGGGCAGATACGCAGTATTTT	CASSLAGGQGADTQYF
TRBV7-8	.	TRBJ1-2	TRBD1	TGTGCCAGCAGCTTAGGGGGGCAGGGGGCCTCTGGCTACACCTTC	CASSLGGQGASGYTF
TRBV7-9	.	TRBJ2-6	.	TGTGCCAGCAGCTTAACACAGGGTGGTTCTGGGGCCAACGTCCTGACTTTC	CASSLTQGGSGANVLTF
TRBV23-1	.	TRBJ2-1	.	TGCGCCAGCAGGAACCGGGACAATCAATACAATGAGCAGTTCTTC	CASRNRDNQYNEQFF
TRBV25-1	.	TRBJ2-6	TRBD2	TGTGCCAGCAGTAACTCGGGGGGCTCTGGGGCCAACGTCCTGACTTTC	CASSNSGGSGANVLTF
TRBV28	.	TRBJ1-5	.	TGTGCCAGCGTTCTAAGGGGTCTCAGCAATCAGCCCCAGCATTTT	CASVLRGLSNQPQHF
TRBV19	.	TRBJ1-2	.	TGTGCCAGTAGTATTTCCACAGGGAACTATGGCTACACCTTC	CASSISTGNYGYTF
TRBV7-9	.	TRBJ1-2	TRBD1	TGTGCCAGCAGCCCGCCCGGGACAGGGGGCCTATATGGCTACACCTTC	CASSPPGTGGLYGYTF
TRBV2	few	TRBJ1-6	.	TGTGCCAGCTACAGGGAGAGATCACCCCTCCACTTT	CASYRERSPLHF
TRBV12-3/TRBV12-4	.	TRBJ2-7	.	TGTGCCAGCAGAAAGATCGGGGTAGGCGAGCAGTACTTC	CASRKIGVGEQYF
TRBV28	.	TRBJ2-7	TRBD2	TGTGCCAGCAGTGAGGGACTAGCTGAGTCCCTCTACGAGCAGTACTTC	CASSEGLAESLYEQYF